This note documents a single TCR beta chain sequence. Possible read error: a much larger clone is one base away. TCRdb recomputed calls from the RT-PCR reads with MiXCR, one row per CDR3 protein. The top ten hold 3.6% of the sample, which has 650,000 to 800,000 distinct CDR3 sequences, 13% to 15% seen once. CDR3 length: 13 residues. Germline CDR1 reads MNHEY; CDR2 reads SMNVEV (reference sequence). V usage is TRBV27 and J usage is TRBJ1-4, with D uncertain. This TCR derives from a female donor in good health, serving as a healthy control. Sequenced: memory CD4+ T cells from blood. CDR3 loop: CSSSTTAGEKLFF. For the CDR3, the DNA is TGTTCCAGCAGTACGACCGCGGGTGAAAAACTGTTTTTT.